The entry below describes one T cell receptor beta chain. What it recognizes is unknown. The CDR3 totals 16 residues. Germline V gene lookup returns CDR1 MNHEY and CDR2 SVGAGI. The sample comes from a study of CXCR3-negative and CXCR3-positive naive CD8 T cells. UMI labels and 5' RACE were used to prepare the TRB cDNA libraries. TCRdb reprocessed the 5' RACE reads and reports one entry per CDR3 protein, with no DNA. The table lists about 56,000 distinct CDR3 sequences. General observations from the study: With surface CD5 comparable between naive subsets, TCR strength was estimated using properties derived from the TRB CDR3.

V gene TRBV6-5 combines with J gene TRBJ2-7; the TCRdb call, TRBD1, lacks DNA for checking. The sequenced material came from memory CD8+ T cells from blood. The sequence derives from a human donor in good health. Some clones in this sample may be carry-over from other donors' samples. CDR3 sequence reads: CASSSKTGTVAYEQYF.